These T cell receptor beta chains were read from a single sample in a study of cytomegalovirus exposure and HLA in healthy donors. Clones were read by immunoSEQ multiplex PCR, and TCRdb kept only the in-frame ones, dropping some. The sample lists more than 80,000 clones, 78% seen once, with 4.1% in the top ten. The sequenced sample was PBMCs. These receptors all come from a woman aged 40 to 49 in good health and CMV-seropositive. Each CDR3 is given with its conserved first and last residue. D genes are given only for firm matches. Size is omitted from some rows. Given values are once, few, many or a class for expanded clones.

>TRBD1|14|TRBV11-2|TRBJ2-3|-
CASLRGLNPDTQYF
TGTGCCAGCCTAAGGGGGCTGAACCCCGATACGCAGTATTTT
>TRBD1|13|TRBV5-6|TRBJ2-5|few
CASSLDRPETQYF
TGTGCCAGCAGTTTGGACAGGCCCGAGACCCAGTACTTC
>-|16|TRBV11-3|TRBJ2-3|-
CASSLGGDSNTDTQYF
TGTGCCAGCAGCCTAGGTGGGGACTCAAACACAGATACGCAGTATTTT
>-|14|TRBV15|TRBJ1-4|-
CATSRGGDSEKLFF
TGTGCCACCAGCAGAGGCGGGGATAGTGAAAAACTGTTTTTT
>-|14|TRBV9|TRBJ1-5|-
CASSRGGTGQPQHF
TGTGCCAGCAGCAGGGGGGGGACGGGGCAGCCCCAGCATTTT
>-|15|TRBV12-5|TRBJ1-5|-
CASASGGFGNQPQHF
TGTGCTAGTGCCAGCGGAGGGTTTGGCAATCAGCCCCAGCATTTT
>TRBD2|14|TRBV25-1|TRBJ2-2|-
CASRPSGRAGELFF
TGTGCCAGCAGACCTAGCGGGAGGGCCGGGGAGCTGTTTTTT
>-|13|TRBV7-9|TRBJ2-7|-
CASSRTDTYEQYF
TGTGCCAGCAGCCGGACTGATACCTACGAGCAGTACTTC
>TRBD2|22|TRBV12-5|TRBJ2-3|once
CASGLVPRGGCKAGGATDTQYF
TGTGCTAGTGGTTTGGTACCAAGGGGGGGGTGTAAAGCGGGAGGAGCCACAGATACGCAGTATTTT
>TRBD1|17|TRBV19|TRBJ1-5|few
CASSIDGTGHSNQPQHF
TGTGCCAGTAGTATAGACGGGACAGGACATAGCAATCAGCCCCAGCATTTT
>TRBD2|13|TRBV5-3|TRBJ2-1|-
CALGTSEHNEQFF
TGTGCCCTGGGGACTAGCGAACACAATGAGCAGTTCTTC
>-|13|TRBV6-1|TRBJ2-2|-
CASRGSPTGELFF
TGTGCCAGCAGGGGCAGTCCCACCGGGGAGCTGTTTTTT
>-|13|TRBV28|TRBJ1-1|-
CASSLYRDTEAFF
TGTGCCAGCAGTTTATATCGGGACACTGAAGCTTTCTTT
>-|14|TRBV7-9|TRBJ2-1|-
CASSLMLVGNEQFF
TGTGCCAGCAGCTTAATGTTAGTCGGCAATGAGCAGTTCTTC
>TRBD2|14|TRBV7-6|TRBJ2-5|-
CASSPSSGRETQYF
TGTGCCAGCAGCCCGTCTAGCGGGAGAGAGACCCAGTACTTC
>TRBD1|14|TRBV27|TRBJ1-1|-
CASRKRGLGTEAFF
TGTGCCAGCAGGAAGAGGGGGCTTGGCACTGAAGCTTTCTTT
>-|18|TRBV7-9|TRBJ2-3|-
CSSSLGWTIKTYSDTQYF
TGTTCCAGCAGCTTAGGTTGGACTATCAAAACTTACTCCGATACGCAGTATTTT
>TRBD2|15|TRBV7-6|TRBJ2-2|-
CASSLSAGDTGELFF
TGTGCCAGCAGCTTATCAGCGGGAGACACCGGGGAGCTGTTTTTT
>-|15|TRBV4-1|TRBJ2-1|few
CASSFREFTYNEQFF
TGCGCCAGCAGCTTTCGGGAGTTTACCTACAATGAGCAGTTCTTC
>TRBD1|16|TRBV5-6|TRBJ2-2|-
CASSLQGALNTGELFF
TGTGCCAGCAGCCTTCAGGGGGCGCTTAACACCGGGGAGCTGTTTTTT
>TRBD2|15|TRBV7-9|TRBJ2-3|-
CASGRLAGDQDTQYF
TGTGCCAGCGGACGACTAGCGGGAGATCAAGATACGCAGTATTTT
>TRBD2|13|TRBV30|TRBJ2-1|-
CAWTSGRINEQFF
TGTGCCTGGACTAGCGGGAGGATTAATGAGCAGTTCTTC
>TRBD1|14|TRBV27|TRBJ1-4|-
CASSKGQGIEKLFF
TGTGCCAGCAGTAAGGGACAGGGAATTGAAAAACTGTTTTTT
>-|14|TRBV7-8|TRBJ1-2|-
CASSSGQTSYGYTF
TGTGCCAGCAGCTCAGGACAGACTTCCTATGGCTACACCTTC
>-|13|TRBV27|TRBJ2-5|-
CASSPRGEETQYF
TGTGCCAGCAGTCCCCGGGGAGAGGAGACCCAGTACTTC
>TRBD1|12|TRBV5-8|TRBJ1-2|-
CASSLVYRGDTF
TGTGCCAGCAGCTTGGTCTACAGGGGCGACACCTTC
>-|13|TRBV27|TRBJ1-1|-
CASSLDTNTEAFF
TGTGCCAGCAGTTTAGACACAAACACTGAAGCTTTCTTT
>TRBD1|15|TRBV6-5|TRBJ1-2|few
CASSSRDRGSYGYTF
TGTGCCAGCAGTTCCCGGGACAGGGGATCCTATGGCTACACCTTC
>-|15|TRBV6-1|TRBJ2-2|-
CASGFRGGGTGELFF
TGTGCCAGTGGTTTTCGGGGTGGAGGCACCGGGGAGCTGTTTTTT
>-|16|TRBV5-1|TRBJ2-1|-
CASSGGEGVIYNEQFF
TGCGCCAGCAGCGGCGGGGAGGGGGTTATATACAATGAGCAGTTCTTC
>TRBD1|15|TRBV6-5|TRBJ1-3|-
CASSPHGQGGNTIYF
TGTGCCAGCAGTCCCCATGGACAGGGAGGAAACACCATATATTTT
>-|13|TRBV18|TRBJ2-5|-
CASSPQYQETQYF
TGTGCCAGCTCACCACAATATCAAGAGACCCAGTACTTC
>TRBD2|15|TRBV7-2|TRBJ2-2|few
CASSLDGGDPGELFF
TGTGCCAGCAGCTTAGACGGGGGGGATCCCGGGGAGCTGTTTTTT
>-|11|TRBV20-1|TRBJ1-2|once
CSAYTTGGYTF
TGCAGTGCCTATACCACAGGAGGCTACACCTTC
>-|15|TRBV11-2|TRBJ2-3|few
CANSQGTKAADTQYF
TGTGCCAATTCTCAGGGGACAAAGGCAGCAGATACGCAGTATTTT
>TRBD1|14|TRBV5-1|TRBJ2-7|-
CASSWGQGAYEQYF
TGCGCCAGCAGCTGGGGACAGGGGGCCTACGAGCAGTACTTC
>-|14|TRBV28|TRBJ1-3|few
CASRPGVLGNTIYF
TGTGCCAGCAGGCCCGGGGTACTTGGAAACACCATATATTTT
>TRBD2|19|TRBV7-7|TRBJ2-7|-
CASSPKIFSGSGGSYEQYF
TGTGCTAGCAGCCCGAAGATATTTAGCGGGAGTGGAGGCTCCTACGAGCAGTACTTC
>-|15|TRBV5-1|TRBJ2-1|-
CASSLAAESYNEQFF
TGCGCCAGCAGCTTGGCCGCAGAATCCTACAATGAGCAGTTCTTC
>-|15|TRBV4-1|TRBJ2-1|-
CASSQARQAYNEQFF
TGCGCCAGCAGCCAAGCTAGACAGGCCTACAATGAGCAGTTCTTC
>-|14|TRBV19|TRBJ2-2|many
CATKVGRNTGELFF
TGTGCCACTAAGGTGGGGAGGAACACCGGGGAGCTGTTTTTT
>TRBD2|16|TRBV12-5|TRBJ2-1|-
CASGLVLAGGHNEQFF
TGTGCTAGTGGTTTGGTACTTGCGGGAGGACACAATGAGCAGTTCTTC
>TRBD2|16|TRBV5-1|TRBJ2-7|-
CASSLGTSGFSREQYF
TGCGCCAGCAGCTTGGGGACTAGCGGGTTCTCAAGGGAGCAGTACTTC
>TRBD2|16|TRBV5-1|TRBJ2-3|once
CASSAPGLAEGNTQYF
TGCGCCAGCAGCGCCCCAGGACTAGCGGAGGGAAATACGCAGTATTTT
>-|12|TRBV7-2|TRBJ2-7|-
CASSRVWYEQYF
TGTGCCAGCAGCCGCGTTTGGTACGAGCAGTACTTC
>TRBD2|14|TRBV4-1|TRBJ2-3|once
CASSQEETSGSAYF
TGCGCCAGCAGCCAAGAAGAAACTAGCGGGAGCGCGTATTTT
>-|14|TRBV18|TRBJ2-5|few
CASSPGSRGETQYF
TGTGCCAGCTCACCCGGGAGTCGGGGTGAGACCCAGTACTTC
>TRBD1|13|TRBV5-1|TRBJ1-2|-
CASSTGQGGGYTF
TGCGCCAGCAGCACTGGACAGGGGGGAGGCTACACCTTC
>-|16|TRBV7-9|TRBJ1-3|-
CASSGDRTFSGNTIYF
TGTGCCAGTTCCGGCGACAGGACTTTCTCTGGAAACACCATATATTTT
>-|13|TRBV5-1|TRBJ1-5|-
CASSRGSNQPQHF
TGCGCCAGCAGTCGGGGTAGCAATCAGCCCCAGCATTTT
>-|13|TRBV28|TRBJ2-1|-
CASSFSDYIEQFF
TGTGCCAGCAGTTTTTCGGACTACATTGAGCAGTTCTTC
>TRBD2|15|TRBV2|TRBJ2-1|-
CASRKLAEPSNEQFF
TGTGCCAGCAGAAAACTAGCGGAACCCTCCAATGAGCAGTTCTTC
>-|13|TRBV15|TRBJ2-5|-
CATSSRSRQTQYF
TGTGCCACCAGCAGTAGAAGCAGGCAGACCCAGTACTTC
>-|11|TRBV28|TRBJ2-1|-
CASSLRDEQFF
TGTGCCAGCAGTTTGCGAGATGAGCAGTTCTTC